This TCR beta chain stems from a study of T cell changes during pregnancy in multiple sclerosis. Sequencing was performed with immunoSEQ multiplex PCR; in TCRdb, only in-frame clones are kept and a portion is missing. The sample shows 75,000 to 85,000 clones, about 92% of them seen only once. With 4 bases removed from V and 7 bases from J, the gap between germline ends came to 16 bases. Per germline, CDR1 MNHEY and CDR2 SVGAGI. This CDR3 has 14 amino acids. The V and J genes are TRBV6-5 and TRBJ1-2; D gene unclear. The TCR was taken from a female donor with multiple sclerosis, enrolled in a pregnancy study. The material was peripheral blood, obtained in the second trimester of pregnancy. The CDR3 here is CASSSTVLSSGYTF. CDR3 nucleotide sequence: TGTGCCAGCAGTTCGACCGTGCTTTCTAGTGGCTACACCTTC.